This T cell receptor (beta chain) was captured in a study of blood T cells in healthy people across ages. The germline gives CDR1 DFQATT, CDR2 SNEGSKA (reference sequence). Between the trimmed V and J ends, which lost 3 bases and 2 bases, there was a span of 10 bases. The CDR3 is 13 amino acids. A second PCR, run for about 7 to 11 cycles, used a sample-barcoded 5' primer plus a J-beta primer mix. TCRdb recomputed calls from the 5' RACE reads with MiXCR, one row per CDR3 protein. This table has more than 1.4 million distinct CDR3 sequences, roughly 40% appearing once. This sequence was found in a woman aged 18-29 years in good health. The J gene is TRBJ1-1, the V gene TRBV20-1; the D gene is possibly TRBD1 (5 bases). The specimen was blood. CDR3 sequence: CSARLGVNTEAFF. The CDR3 bases are TGCAGTGCTAGGTTGGGGGTTAACACTGAAGCTTTCTTT.